This is a list of T cell receptor beta chains from one sample in a study of CD8 T cells in Susac syndrome. In TCRdb, the immunoSEQ multiplex PCR reads were re-called with MiXCR into one record per CDR3 protein. The sample yields 250,000 to 350,000 distinct CDR3 sequences, 90% to 95% seen once. The sequenced material came from CD4+ T cells from PBMCs. The receptors were gathered from a human donor with multiple sclerosis. Each CDR3 is given with its conserved first and last residue. D genes are given only for firm matches. Expanded clones are given a class, and other clones once, few, many or no size at all.

j_call	clone_size	v_call	d_call	cdr3_aa	cdr3_nt
TRBJ2-5	NA	TRBV3-1	TRBD2	CASSLGGGPQETQYF	TGTGCCAGCAGCCTTGGCGGGGGGCCCCAAGAGACCCAGTACTTC
TRBJ2-5	NA	TRBV5-8	TRBD2	CASSSGTSGAQETQYF	TGTGCCAGCAGCTCCGGGACTAGCGGGGCACAAGAGACCCAGTACTTC
TRBJ2-3	few	TRBV11-2	NA	CASLWGLGTDTQYF	TGTGCCAGCTTGTGGGGTCTCGGCACAGATACGCAGTATTTT
TRBJ2-2	NA	TRBV12-3/TRBV12-4	NA	CASGKETTGELFF	TGTGCCAGCGGTAAAGAGACCACCGGGGAGCTGTTTTTT
TRBJ2-3	NA	TRBV20-1	TRBD2	CSAKRGKGVADTQYF	TGCAGTGCCAAGCGGGGAAAAGGTGTTGCAGATACGCAGTATTTT
TRBJ2-7	NA	TRBV20-1	NA	CSASHTVGSPTRQYF	TGCAGTGCTAGTCATACGGTCGGGAGCCCTACGAGGCAGTACTTC
TRBJ2-3	NA	TRBV6-1	TRBD2	CASSEARLAGGYTDTQYF	TGTGCCAGCAGTGAAGCGCGGCTAGCGGGGGGTTACACAGATACGCAGTATTTT
TRBJ2-1	NA	TRBV19	NA	CASSSGANRFF	TGTGCCAGTAGCTCAGGGGCCAACCGGTTCTTC
TRBJ2-7	few	TRBV11-2	NA	CASSPGTASYEQYF	TGTGCCAGCAGTCCCGGGACTGCATCCTACGAGCAGTACTTC
TRBJ1-3	NA	TRBV29-1	NA	CSVVPRGNTIYF	TGCAGCGTTGTCCCCCGTGGAAACACCATATATTTT
TRBJ2-5	NA	TRBV7-2	TRBD2	CASSGRLAGGRETQYF	TGTGCCAGCAGCGGCCGACTAGCGGGGGGGCGAGAGACCCAGTACTTC
TRBJ1-5	NA	TRBV6-1	NA	CASSRLPRNSNQPQHF	TGTGCCAGCAGTCGCCTCCCTAGAAATAGCAATCAGCCCCAGCATTTT
TRBJ2-3	few	TRBV7-2	NA	CASSLGSSTDTQYF	TGTGCCAGCAGCTTAGGATCGAGCACAGATACGCAGTATTTT
TRBJ2-7	few	TRBV6-5	TRBD2	CASSYSGIRYEQYF	TGTGCCAGCAGTTATAGCGGGATCCGCTACGAGCAGTACTTC
TRBJ2-4	NA	TRBV12-5	NA	CASGFPGRGAHF	TGTGCTAGTGGTTTCCCTGGACGCGGCGCCCACTTC
TRBJ2-1	NA	TRBV7-9	TRBD2	CASSHLGTSTQVSYNEQFF	TGTGCCAGCAGCCACCTCGGGACTAGCACACAAGTCTCCTACAATGAGCAGTTCTTC
TRBJ1-1	NA	TRBV5-1	TRBD1	CASRLPTGTVEAFF	TGCGCCAGCCGCTTACCCACCGGGACAGTCGAAGCTTTCTTT
TRBJ2-1	once	TRBV2	NA	CASATRLIYNEQFF	TGTGCCAGCGCTACAAGACTAATATACAATGAGCAGTTCTTC
TRBJ1-1	NA	TRBV7-9	NA	CASNPGSGNTEAFF	TGTGCCAGCAATCCTGGCTCAGGGAACACTGAAGCTTTCTTT
TRBJ2-7	NA	TRBV7-9	NA	CASSLARFRDISSYEQYF	TGTGCCAGCAGCTTAGCACGATTCAGAGATATCAGCTCCTACGAGCAGTACTTC
TRBJ2-7	NA	TRBV12-3/TRBV12-4	TRBD1	CASSPPGGQYEQYF	TGTGCCAGCAGTCCTCCAGGGGGCCAGTACGAGCAGTACTTC
TRBJ2-5	NA	TRBV2	TRBD1	CASTYGQGQETQYF	TGTGCCAGCACCTATGGACAGGGGCAAGAGACCCAGTACTTC
TRBJ2-2	once	TRBV20-1	TRBD2	CSALLAGVNTGELFF	TGCAGTGCTCTACTAGCGGGAGTGAACACCGGGGAGCTGTTTTTT
TRBJ2-1	NA	TRBV7-2	NA	CASSLGGQPNEQFF	TGTGCCAGCAGCTTAGGCGGACAGCCCAATGAGCAGTTCTTC